The 2 T cell receptor beta chains reported below all come from one sample, sequenced in a study of blood T cell repertoires in COVID-19. Produced via immunoSEQ multiplex PCR; TCRdb's table is partial and in-frame only. Here the sample spans 120,000 to 150,000 clones, about 85% being singletons. Sequenced: peripheral blood. The receptors were gathered from a human donor with acute or convalescent COVID-19. The donor label of this sample is uncertain.

The V gene is TRBV10-3, the J gene TRBJ2-7; 14 nucleotides agree with TRBD2. V gave up 6 bases and J gave up 1 base; unmatched junction bases: 8. Germline CDR1 reads ENHRY; CDR2 reads SYGVKD. There are 17 residues in the CDR3. This chain's CDR3 is CAISTGLAGGGSYEQYV. The DNA for the CDR3 is TGTGCCATCAGCACAGGACTAGCGGGAGGAGGGTCCTACGAGCAGTACGTC.

J is TRBJ1-4 and V is TRBV21-1; TRBD1 reflects the table's D call only, with no check against the DNA. TRBV21-1 is a pseudogene. The CDR3 spans 17 residues. The CDR3 DNA sequence: TGTGCCAGCAGCAAACAGGGGGCCTATTCTGATAATGAAAAACTGTTTTTT. Translating it yields CASSKQGAYSDNEKLFF.